Following are 23 T cell receptor beta chains from one sample sequenced in a study of Ad26.COV2.S vaccination and SARS-CoV-2 variants. Assay used: immunoSEQ multiplex PCR; TCRdb lists only in-frame clones, some missing. In the table there are roughly 420,000 clones, roughly 90% of which are singletons. Indicated treatment: about 20 received Ad26.COV2.S at low or high dose, single or two shots; five or six received placebo; per-sample allocation not given. Following the first vaccine or placebo injection, samples were taken on day 63. This sample comprised peripheral blood, obtained in a trial of Ad26.COV2.S vaccine versus placebo. The receptors come from a person aged 18-65 years who received the Ad26.COV2.S COVID-19 vaccine or a placebo.

This clone was picked up one time. The V and J genes are TRBV9 and TRBJ1-3; D remains ambiguous. V was clipped by 4 bases and J by 8 bases, with 16 bases between them. The V gene's germline CDR1 is SGDLS and CDR2 YYNGEE. This CDR3 is built from 14 residues. CDR3 sequence: CASSIELHSDTIYF. The CDR3 DNA is TGTGCCAGCAGCATAGAGCTCCATTCAGACACCATATATTTT.

Only one count was recorded for this clone. V is TRBV6-6 and J is TRBJ1-2; D is uncertain. This CDR3 is built from 14 residues. Germline V gene lookup returns CDR1 MNHNY and CDR2 SVGAGI (reference sequence). Trimming pared 0 bases from V and 4 bases from J, leaving 9 bases between. CDR3 residues: CASSYSDWSYGYTF. The CDR3 nucleotides are TGTGCCAGCAGTTACTCCGACTGGAGCTATGGCTACACCTTC.

In regard to this clone: Sequence at one end of the junction differs from germline and may be a read error. The chain couples TRBV19 to TRBJ1-1; TRBD1 is a possible D gene (6 bases). CDR3 length: 13 residues. Germline CDR1 LNHDA, CDR2 SQIVND (reference sequence). In DNA form, the CDR3 reads TGTGCCAGTAACTCTGACAGGAACTCTGAAGCTTTCTTT. Translated, it gives CASNSDRNSEAFF. Drawing the rest from reference TRBV19 and TRBJ1-1, the complete variable domain is DGGITQSPKYLFRKEGQNVTLSCEQNLNHDAMYWYRQDPGQGLRLIYYSQIVNDFQKGDIAEGYSVSREKKESFPLTVTSAQKNPTAFYLCASNSDRNSEAFFGQGTRLTVV.

The chain uses TRBV7-9 and TRBJ1-3; the D gene is possibly TRBD1 (5 bases). The CDR3 length is 16 residues. The V end lost 4 bases, the J end lost 0 bases, and 13 bases lay between the germline ends. Germline CDR1 and CDR2: SEHNR and FQNEAQ (reference sequence). In DNA, the CDR3 is TGTGCCAGCAGCTCTCACGGGACGAACTCTGGAAACACCATATATTTT. It is translated as CASSSHGTNSGNTIYF.

The V call is TRBV19, the J call TRBJ2-7, with a possible D match to TRBD2 (6 bases). The ends were cut back, 4 bases at V and 2 bases at J, with 9 bases in the middle. Germline V gene sequence: CDR1 LNHDA, CDR2 SQIVND (reference sequence). This CDR3 spans 13 amino acids. The CDR3, as DNA: TGTGCCAGTAGTAACGGAGGGACCTACGAGCAGTACTTC. It translates to CASSNGGTYEQYF.

The V gene is TRBV27, the J gene TRBJ1-5, with D perhaps matching TRBD1 (6 bases). This CDR3 is 15 amino acids long. The V end was cut by 0 bases, the J end by 2 bases, with 8 bases between. CDR1 is MNHEY, CDR2 SMNVEV, per germline (reference sequence). As DNA, the CDR3 is TGTGCCAGCAGTTTATCCAGGGGAGGCAATCAGCCCCAGCATTTT. As protein: CASSLSRGGNQPQHF.

The chain uses TRBV3-1 (or the pseudogene TRBV3-2) and TRBJ1-2, with 9 bases identical to TRBD1. V shed 5 bases, J shed 6 bases, and the junction held 7 bases outside the gene matches. The CDR3 runs to 14 residues. Germline assignment: CDR1 LGHDT and CDR2 YNNKEL (reference sequence). CDR3 nucleotide sequence: TGTGCCAGCAGCACAGACGGACAGGGGAATGGCTACACCTTC. Translated: CASSTDGQGNGYTF.

The V call is TRBV5-1, the J call TRBJ2-7, with D possibly being TRBD1 or TRBD2 (5 bases each). Deletions cut 0 bases from V and 5 bases from J, with 18 bases between. CDR1 is SGHRS, CDR2 YFSETQ, per germline. This CDR3 has 16 amino acids. Written as DNA, the CDR3 is TGCGCCAGCAGCTTGGCCGGGGACCAACGGCACGACGAGCAGTACTTC. The encoded protein is CASSLAGDQRHDEQYF.

The genes are TRBV4-3 and TRBJ1-2; 7 nucleotides agree with TRBD1. Germline CDR1 is LGHNA and CDR2 is YSLEER. This CDR3 spans 16 amino acids. Trimming took 0 bases from V and 5 from J; bases not matched to a gene: 9. For the CDR3, the DNA is TGCGCCAGCAGCCAAGATCAGGGGGACCGAATTTATGGCTACACCTTC. Its translation is CASSQDQGDRIYGYTF.

J is TRBJ1-5 and V is TRBV4-1; D remains ambiguous. The germline V gene encodes CDR1 MGHRA and CDR2 YSYEKL. V lost 1 base and J 6 bases, leaving 10 bases between the germline ends. CDR3 size: 14 residues. The CDR3 nucleotides are TGCGCCAGCAGCCAAGGGGCCTTGATTCAGCCCCAGCATTTT. Translated, it gives CASSQGALIQPQHF.

V gene TRBV28 combines with J gene TRBJ1-2, with TRBD1 matching over 9 bases. This CDR3 comprises 16 residues. Germline V CDR1 and CDR2: MDHEN, SYDVKM. V lost 6 bases and J lost 4; bases outside the gene matches: 12. CDR3 residues: CASSPYWGQGGYGYTF. The CDR3 bases are TGTGCCAGCAGCCCCTATTGGGGACAGGGTGGCTATGGCTACACCTTC.

This chain uses TRBV4-1 with TRBJ2-1; 10 bases are a match to TRBD1. The CDR3 consists of 15 residues. The germline CDR1 and CDR2 sequences are MGHRA and YSYEKL. The junction had 5 bases not matched to a gene; V was cut back by 2 bases and J by 7 bases. This chain's CDR3 is CASSQPGQGWNEQFF. The CDR3 nucleotides read TGCGCCAGCAGCCAACCGGGACAGGGGTGGAATGAGCAGTTCTTC.

This chain links TRBV9 with TRBJ2-5; D might be TRBD1 or TRBD2, each matching 5 bases. CDR1 is SGDLS and CDR2 is YYNGEE in the germline V gene. This CDR3 has 14 amino acids. V gave up 4 bases and J gave up 1 base, with 11 bases separating them. CDR3 loop: CASSSPGGQETQYF. CDR3 DNA sequence: TGTGCCAGCAGCTCCCCTGGGGGCCAAGAGACCCAGTACTTC.

V gene TRBV3-1 (or the pseudogene TRBV3-2) combines with J gene TRBJ2-5, with D unclear. Germline V gene data show CDR1 as LGHDT and CDR2 as YNNKEL (reference sequence). V was pared by 5 bases and J by 6 bases, with 10 bases between. The CDR3 has 12 amino acids. The DNA for the CDR3 is TGTGCCAGCAGCGAGGTAGGGCAGACCCAGTACTTC. This translates into CASSEVGQTQYF.

V is TRBV6-2 or TRBV6-3 and J is TRBJ1-1; a weak D match, TRBD1 (6 bases). The CDR3 consists of 17 residues. V was clipped by 0 bases and J by 3 bases, with 17 bases between them. Germline V gene lookup returns CDR1 MNHEY and CDR2 SVGEGT. The CDR3: CASSYSVGGSYHTEAFF. As DNA, the CDR3 is TGTGCCAGCAGTTACTCCGTAGGGGGGTCGTATCACACTGAAGCTTTCTTT.

The rearrangement joins TRBV7-9 to TRBJ2-7; D is possibly TRBD1 or TRBD2 (5 bases each). The length of the CDR3 is 18 residues. Germline V gives CDR1 SEHNR, CDR2 FQNEAQ (reference sequence). Deletions cut 2 bases from V and 3 bases from J, with 23 bases between. DNA for the CDR3: TGTGCCAGCAGCTTATCGTTTTTCCAGGCCGGGGCTGACTACGAGCAGTACTTC. Translated, it gives CASSLSFFQAGADYEQYF.

The chain couples TRBV7-3 to TRBJ2-3; TRBD1 aligns across 8 bases. The CDR3 runs to 15 residues. With 3 bases clipped from V and 4 bases from J, the junction kept 6 bases outside the gene matches. The germline CDR1 and CDR2 sequences are SGHTA and FQGTGA. In DNA, the CDR3 is TGTGCCAGCAGCTTCTTAGGACAGGGTGCAGATACGCAGTATTTT. Its protein is CASSFLGQGADTQYF.

This chain links TRBV19 with TRBJ2-5; D unresolved. The V gene lost 5 bases and the J gene lost 0 bases, with 10 bases spanning the gap. The CDR3 is made up of 14 amino acids. From germline, CDR1 is LNHDA and CDR2 SQIVND (reference sequence). CDR3: CASSPNGYQETQYF. CDR3 in DNA: TGTGCCAGTAGTCCAAACGGATACCAAGAGACCCAGTACTTC.

The rearrangement uses TRBV6-6 and TRBJ1-5; D gene unclear. V gave up 5 bases and J gave up 2 bases, with 10 bases separating them. The CDR3 is 14 residues long. Looked up from germline, CDR1 is MNHNY and CDR2 is SVGAGI (reference sequence). DNA for the CDR3: TGTGCCAGCAGTCCTATATCCCGCAATCAGCCCCAGCATTTT. Translating it yields CASSPISRNQPQHF.

The V and J genes are TRBV7-7 and TRBJ2-7, with D unclear. V shed 5 bases and J shed 4 bases, with 15 bases lying between them. The germline CDR1 and CDR2 sequences are SSHAT and FNYEAQ (reference sequence). The CDR3 sequence is 14 residues long. In DNA, the CDR3 is TGTGCCAGCAGCAAGGATCCGGGTTCGTACGAGCAGTACTTC. This sequence encodes CASSKDPGSYEQYF. The full variable domain, rest sourced from reference TRBV7-7 and TRBJ2-7, is GAGVSQSPRYKVTKRGQDVTLRCDPISSHATLYWYQQALGQGPEFLTYFNYEAQPDKSGLPSDRFSAERPEGSISTLTIQRTEQRDSAMYRCASSKDPGSYEQYFGPGTRLTVT.

The chain is built from TRBV4-3 and TRBJ2-1, with 9 nucleotides matching TRBD2. V lost 4 bases and J lost 6; bases outside the gene matches: 10. Germline V lookup: CDR1 LGHNA, CDR2 YSLEER. This CDR3 has 16 amino acids. The CDR3 DNA is TGCGCCAGCAGCCCCCTAGCGGGGTCAGGGGTCAATGAGCAGTTCTTC. Translation gives CASSPLAGSGVNEQFF.

The chain has TRBV4-2 and TRBJ1-1; 9 bases agree with TRBD1. The CDR3 covers 16 residues. V shed 4 bases and J 0 bases; nucleotides not matched to a gene: 6. Germline assignment: CDR1 LGHNA and CDR2 YNFKEQ. CDR3 sequence (DNA): TGTGCCAGCAGCCGCCAGGGACAGGGCATGAACACTGAAGCTTTCTTT. Its protein product is CASSRQGQGMNTEAFF.

J is TRBJ1-2 and V is TRBV29-1, with a weak D call TRBD1 (6 bases). V lost 4 bases to trimming and J lost 3 bases, with 6 bases between them. The CDR3 spans 11 residues. CDR1 and CDR2 from the germline V gene are SQVTM and ANQGSEA. The CDR3 DNA follows: TGCAGCGTTGCAGGGGACTATGGCTACACCTTC. Translation gives CSVAGDYGYTF.